Listed here is a single T cell receptor (beta chain). The protocol was immunoSEQ multiplex PCR, while the TCRdb copy is restricted to in-frame clones and leaves out a portion. The profile shows tens of thousands of clones, 91% of them singletons. This record belongs to a study of T cell changes during pregnancy in multiple sclerosis. Losses at the gene ends were 5 bases for V and 0 bases for J; bases not matched to a gene: 3. The CDR3 consists of 14 residues. From germline, CDR1 is KGHSH and CDR2 LQKENI. J is TRBJ2-7 and V is TRBV18, with 8 nucleotides matching TRBD1. This sequence was found in a female donor in good health, enrolled as a control in a pregnancy study. Sample: peripheral blood, taken after pregnancy. CDR3 nucleotide sequence: TGTGCCAGCTCAGAGGGACAGGTCTCCTACGAGCAGTACTTC. Its translation: CASSEGQVSYEQYF.